These T cell receptor beta chains were read from a single sample in a study of T cell responses to AZD1222 COVID-19 vaccine. Only in-frame clones appear in the TCRdb table, and some are missing; sequencing was by immunoSEQ multiplex PCR. The data contain around 84,000 clones, about 90% of them singletons. Material: peripheral blood, obtained on day 0 of MenACWY control vaccination. The receptor set was obtained from an adult in good health. The CDR3 runs from the conserved cysteine through the conserved F or W. A D gene is named only where the DNA matches it firmly. Size values are once, few and many counts, or a class for expanded clones, and some rows have none.

j_call	d_call	clone_size	v_call	cdr3_nt	cdr3_aa
TRBJ2-5	TRBD1	.	TRBV7-2	TGTGCCAGCAGCCCGGGACAGGGTCCCCAAGAGACCCAGTACTTC	CASSPGQGPQETQYF
TRBJ1-1	.	.	TRBV30	TGTGCCTGGAGTGTTCAGGGAAACACTGAAGCTTTCTTT	CAWSVQGNTEAFF
TRBJ2-2	.	.	TRBV19	TGTGCCAGTAGTATAGGTCAGGTCAGGGTGGCCGGGGAGCTGTTTTTT	CASSIGQVRVAGELFF
TRBJ1-5	TRBD1	.	TRBV3-1/TRBV3-2	TGTGCCAGCAGCCAAGCCCCCGGAGGGGGGACAGGGACTCAGCCCCAGCATTTT	CASSQAPGGGTGTQPQHF
TRBJ2-1	.	.	TRBV20-1	TGCAGTGCCCTGATATACAATGAGCAGTTCTTC	CSALIYNEQFF
TRBJ1-1	.	.	TRBV4-1	TGCGCCAGCAGCCAAGAATTAGAATTGGCGGGGGTTGGGGACACTGAAGCTTTCTTT	CASSQELELAGVGDTEAFF
TRBJ2-1	.	.	TRBV7-2	TGTGCCAGCAGCTCGATTAATGAGCAGTTCTTC	CASSSINEQFF
TRBJ1-1	TRBD1	.	TRBV6-6	TGTGCCAGCAGTTACTCGAAAGGACAGGGTGGGACTGAAGCTTTCTTT	CASSYSKGQGGTEAFF
TRBJ1-1	.	few	TRBV10-3	TGTGCCATCAGTGAGTCAATTTACGGCAGGGGCCGGACTGAAGCTTTCTTT	CAISESIYGRGRTEAFF
TRBJ2-3	.	.	TRBV7-9	TGTGCCAGCAGCACAGATACGCAGTATTTT	CASSTDTQYF
TRBJ1-1	TRBD1	.	TRBV5-4	TGTGCCAGCAGCTTGGCCCCCGGGACAGGGGGCACGAACACTGAAGCTTTCTTT	CASSLAPGTGGTNTEAFF
TRBJ1-4	.	once	TRBV7-9	TGTGCCAGCAGCCTGACATTGTCCGAAGAAAAACTGTTTTTT	CASSLTLSEEKLFF
TRBJ1-5	TRBD1	.	TRBV29-1	TGCAGCGTTTCGACAGGGGGTCCGAATCAGCCCCAGCATTTT	CSVSTGGPNQPQHF
TRBJ1-2	.	.	TRBV4-3	TGCGCCAGCAGCCAGAGACATGGAAACTATGGCTACACCTTC	CASSQRHGNYGYTF
TRBJ1-2	.	.	TRBV30	TGTGCCTGGAGTGTACGAGGCAGAGTTAGCGGCTACACCTTC	CAWSVRGRVSGYTF
TRBJ2-7	.	.	TRBV2	TGTGCCAGCAGTGAATACTACGAGCAGTACTTC	CASSEYYEQYF
TRBJ1-1	.	.	TRBV6-5	TGTGCCAGCAGGGCCGGGACGGTGAACACTGAAGCTTTCTTT	CASRAGTVNTEAFF
TRBJ1-1	TRBD1	.	TRBV7-8	TGTGCCAGCAGCCCCTCCGGGACAGGTGAAACCATGAACACTGAAGCTTTCTTT	CASSPSGTGETMNTEAFF
TRBJ1-5	TRBD1	.	TRBV6-5	TGTGCCAGCAAACGGACAGGGACCAATCAGCCCCAGCATTTT	CASKRTGTNQPQHF
TRBJ1-5	.	.	TRBV2	TGTGCCAGCGGACCTTATAGCAATCAGCCCCAGCATTTT	CASGPYSNQPQHF
TRBJ2-1	.	.	TRBV6-5	TGTGCCAGCACTCGGACAGAGAGCTCCTACAATGAGCAGTTCTTC	CASTRTESSYNEQFF
TRBJ1-4	.	.	TRBV6-5	TGTGCCAGCACCGAGGGGGCAACTAATGAAAAACTGTTTTTT	CASTEGATNEKLFF
TRBJ2-2	TRBD2	.	TRBV5-6	TGTGCCAGCAGCTTGGAGGGAGGGATCAACACCGGGGAGCTGTTTTTT	CASSLEGGINTGELFF
TRBJ2-5	.	.	TRBV11-2	TGTGCCAGCAGCTTAGTCGGGGGCCCCGGAGAGACCCAGTACTTC	CASSLVGGPGETQYF
TRBJ1-1	TRBD1	once	TRBV19	TGTGCCAGTAGTCCCGGGACAGGGGCTGAAGCTTTCTTT	CASSPGTGAEAFF
TRBJ2-3	TRBD2	.	TRBV7-2	TGTGCCAGCAGCTTGACTAGCGGGGACACAGATACGCAGTATTTT	CASSLTSGDTDTQYF
TRBJ1-1	.	.	TRBV5-1	TGCGCCAGCAGCTTGGAATCTACGAACACTGAAGCTTTCTTT	CASSLESTNTEAFF
TRBJ1-1	.	.	TRBV6-6	TGTGCCAGCAGTTACACGTTACTGGGGGCTTTCTTT	CASSYTLLGAFF
TRBJ1-1	.	.	TRBV7-9	TGTGCCAGCAGCTTAGTGGTGAACACTGAAGCTTTCTTT	CASSLVVNTEAFF
TRBJ1-5	.	few	TRBV2	TGTGCCAGCAGTGCAGGGGCGCGACAGCCCCAGCATTTT	CASSAGARQPQHF
TRBJ2-1	.	.	TRBV9	TGTGCCAGCAGCACCCCCGGGACAGAGCAGTTCTTC	CASSTPGTEQFF
TRBJ1-6	.	.	TRBV7-9	TGTGCCAGCAGCCCCGTAAGGAATTCACCCCTCCACTTT	CASSPVRNSPLHF